This entry lists 3 T cell receptor beta chains sequenced from one sample in a study of OX40 agonist ivuxolimab in advanced cancers. Sequencing was performed with immunoSEQ multiplex PCR; in TCRdb, only in-frame clones are kept and a portion is missing. Of approximately 76,000 clones listed, approximately 83% are singletons. The sample consisted of CD4+ or CD8+ T cells sorted from blood, taken in a trial of the OX40 agonist ivuxolimab. Every receptor here comes from an adult with an advanced solid tumor such as melanoma, head and neck, liver or kidney cancer.

CDR3 protein: CASSARTENTEAFF. The CDR3 DNA reads as TGTGCCAGCAGCGCCAGAACTGAGAACACTGAAGCTTTCTTT. This chain joins TRBV7-9 and TRBJ1-1; D uncertain. CDR1 and CDR2 (germline): SEHNR, FQNEAQ (reference sequence). V lost 5 bases, J lost 1 base, and 11 bases lay in between. The CDR3 covers 14 residues.

This clone appeared a few times. J is TRBJ2-7 and V is TRBV5-1, with D unresolved. This CDR3 comprises 13 residues. The ends were cut back, 5 bases at V and 0 bases at J, with 9 bases in the middle. Per germline, CDR1 SGHRS and CDR2 YFSETQ. This chain's CDR3 is CASSVGSSYEQYF. Written as DNA, the CDR3 is TGCGCCAGCAGTGTTGGCAGCTCCTACGAGCAGTACTTC.

This chain uses TRBV27 with TRBJ2-2, with D unclear. This CDR3 region has 13 residues. V lost 4 bases and J lost 7, with 10 bases in between. CDR1 MNHEY and CDR2 SMNVEV come from the germline V gene (reference sequence). The DNA for the CDR3 is TGTGCCAGCAGTTGGTCTTCCAACGGGGAGCTGTTTTTT. Translating gives CASSWSSNGELFF.